The 32 T cell receptor beta chains listed next were all sequenced from one sample in a study of shared clonotypes between healthy human individuals. Method: immunoSEQ multiplex PCR; TCRdb's copy keeps in-frame clones and lacks some. This table has about 2,500,000 clones, more than 80% appearing once. Sequencing was done on a sample of naive CD4+ T cells sorted from blood. Noted subset: CD45RA+ positively selected. The receptors were sampled from a man aged 18 to 35 in good health.

V and J are TRBV28 and TRBJ1-2, with D possibly matching TRBD1 (5 bases). The V gene's germline CDR1 is MDHEN and CDR2 SYDVKM. Trimming removed 3 bases at V and 5 bases at J, with 13 bases between. The CDR3 length is 14 residues. The CDR3 loop reads CASSLGVSGYGYTF. Written as DNA, the CDR3 is TGTGCCAGCAGTTTGGGGGTTTCGGGATATGGCTACACCTTC.

The table lists this clone with a few counts. V usage is TRBV5-1 and J usage is TRBJ1-1; D remains ambiguous. The V end lost 6 bases, the J end lost 0 bases, and 12 bases lay between the germline ends. There are 14 residues in the CDR3. Germline CDR1 and CDR2: SGHRS and YFSETQ. The CDR3, as DNA: TGCGCCAGCATTGGGATAGGGATGAACACTGAAGCTTTCTTT. Translated: CASIGIGMNTEAFF.

This sequence joins TRBV6-5 and TRBJ1-6, with 7 bases matching TRBD1. The CDR3 runs 16 residues. The ends lost 0 bases at V and 5 bases at J; junction bases unmatched: 4. Germline CDR1 MNHEY, CDR2 SVGAGI. The CDR3 region has the DNA TGTGCCAGCAGTTACTCGAAGGGACAGAATAATTCACCCCTCCACTTT. This translates into CASSYSKGQNNSPLHF.

The chain recombines TRBV6-5 with TRBJ1-1, with TRBD1 identical over 7 bases. The V and J ends lost 3 bases and 4 bases, in that order; junction bases with no gene match: 8. The germline V gene has CDR1 MNHEY and CDR2 SVGAGI. The CDR3 contains 15 residues. The CDR3 nucleotides read TGTGCCAGCAGTTATAATTTGGCAGGGGGCACTGAAGCTTTCTTT. It encodes CASSYNLAGGTEAFF.

The CDR3 sequence is CASSLVSSSYEQYF. The CDR3, as DNA: TGTGCCAGCAGCTTAGTCTCGAGTTCCTACGAGCAGTACTTC. The chain links TRBV7-4 to TRBJ2-7, with D unresolved. The germline V gene has CDR1 SGHVT and CDR2 SQSDAQ. V lost 1 base, J lost 1 base, and 8 bases lay in between. The CDR3 is 14 amino acids. Together with reference TRBV7-4 and TRBJ2-7, the CDR3 gives the full variable domain: GAGVSQSPRYKVAKRGRDVALRCDSISGHVTLYWYRQTLGQGSEVLTYSQSDAQRDKSGRPSGRFSAERPERSVSTLKIQRTEQGDSAVYLCASSLVSSSYEQYFGPGTRLTVT.

V is TRBV5-1 and J is TRBJ2-7, with D possibly being TRBD1 or TRBD2 (5 bases each). The V gene's germline CDR1 is SGHRS and CDR2 YFSETQ. V dropped 0 bases and J dropped 2 bases, with 12 bases sitting between them. This CDR3 has 15 residues. The CDR3 reads CASSLALGTTYEQYF. CDR3 DNA sequence: TGCGCCAGCAGCTTGGCCCTGGGGACCACCTACGAGCAGTACTTC.

The V call is TRBV16, the J call TRBJ2-5; D is undetermined. The CDR3 extends over 12 amino acids. Per the germline V gene, CDR1 is KGHSY and CDR2 is FQNENV. With 2 bases removed from V and 6 bases from J, the gap between germline ends came to 7 bases. CDR3 DNA sequence: TGTGCCAGCAGCCAACTAGGGCAGACCCAGTACTTC. Protein product: CASSQLGQTQYF.

The chain employs TRBV19 and TRBJ1-2; 7 nucleotides align to TRBD1. Germline assignment: CDR1 LNHDA and CDR2 SQIVND (reference sequence). The CDR3 consists of 14 residues. J gave up 4 bases and V 10 bases, and 12 bases lay outside the gene matches. CDR3 protein: CAIRDSHPGYGYTF. Here the CDR3 DNA reads TGTGCCATCCGGGACAGTCATCCTGGCTATGGCTACACCTTC.

Only a few counts were recorded for this clone. The rearrangement links TRBV5-1 to TRBJ1-6; TRBD1 agrees at 8 bases. Germline trimming cut 4 bases from V and 8 bases from J; bases unmatched to any gene: 5. The CDR3 runs to 14 residues. From germline, CDR1 is SGHRS and CDR2 YFSETQ. The CDR3 DNA follows: TGCGCCAGCAGCGGACAGGGTGCGGATTCACCCCTCCACTTT. Its protein is CASSGQGADSPLHF.

The CDR3 DNA is TGCGCCAGCAGCTCGCAGACCGCCGGGGACAGGTCCTACGAGCAGTACTTC. The encoded protein is CASSSQTAGDRSYEQYF. The chain links TRBV5-1 to TRBJ2-7; 8 nucleotides line up with TRBD1. The J segment lost 1 base and the V segment lost 3 bases, leaving 12 bases of the junction unmatched. The CDR3 runs 17 residues. CDR1 is SGHRS, CDR2 YFSETQ, per germline.

With respect to this clone: The same CDR3 is also encoded by other DNA sequences in this sample. V is TRBV6-1 and J is TRBJ2-7, with 15 nucleotides matching TRBD2. The CDR3 extends over 16 amino acids. The J segment lost 4 bases and the V segment lost 4 bases, leaving 5 bases of the junction unmatched. From germline, CDR1 is MNHNS and CDR2 SASEGT. The DNA of the CDR3 is TGTGCCAGCAGTGGTGGACTAGCGGGAGGGCCTTACGAGCAGTACTTC. It is translated as CASSGGLAGGPYEQYF.

V and J are TRBV6-5 and TRBJ2-3, with D perhaps matching TRBD2 (5 bases). Germline lookup yields CDR1 MNHEY and CDR2 SVGAGI. V lost 11 bases and J 1 base, leaving 13 bases between the germline ends. This CDR3 comprises 13 residues. The CDR3 region has the DNA TGTGCCTTGGGCGGGCCTGGCACAGATACGCAGTATTTT. Its translation: CALGGPGTDTQYF.

This clone has only a few counts. The chain couples TRBV7-5 to TRBJ2-1; the D call of TRBD2 is as the table states it, not checked on the DNA. TRBV7-5 is a documented pseudogene. The CDR3 has 13 residues. The CDR3 loop reads CARSTRVRNEQFF. The CDR3 nucleotides read TGTGCCAGAAGCACACGGGTGCGGAATGAGCAGTTCTTC.

The chain couples TRBV12-5 to TRBJ2-5; TRBD2 is a possible D gene (6 bases). The J call is uncertain, as TRBJ2-7 better fits the DNA end. The CDR3 length is 12 residues. Germline-derived CDR1 and CDR2 are LGHNT and FRNRAP. CDR3 in amino acids: CASGRRGDEQYF. CDR3 sequence (DNA): TGTGCTAGTGGTCGGAGGGGAGACGAGCAGTACTTC.

For the CDR3, the DNA is TGTGCCAGCAGTTTGGGGACGGCCCAGGTCACCGGGGAGCTGTTTTTT. Translating gives CASSLGTAQVTGELFF. V is TRBV27 and J is TRBJ2-2; the D call may be TRBD1 or TRBD2 (5 bases each). Germline V lookup: CDR1 MNHEY, CDR2 SMNVEV (reference sequence). This CDR3 has 16 amino acids. Deletions cut 3 bases from V and 4 bases from J, with 15 bases between.

The chain is built from TRBV14 and TRBJ1-1; D gene unclear. CDR1 and CDR2 (germline): SGHDN, FVKESK. This CDR3 spans 12 amino acids. The V and J ends lost 2 bases and 5 bases respectively, with 6 bases between them. The CDR3 here is CASSQQVTEAFF. The CDR3 DNA reads as TGTGCCAGCAGCCAACAGGTGACTGAAGCTTTCTTT.

The chain links TRBV10-3 to TRBJ1-3; no clear D gene. Germline CDR1 ENHRY, CDR2 SYGVKD. There are 16 residues in the CDR3. Trimming removed 0 bases at V and 4 bases at J, with 13 bases between. CDR3 bases: TGTGCCATCAGTGAGTCGGGAGCGGGGAACGGAAACACCATATATTTT. The encoded protein is CAISESGAGNGNTIYF.

With regard to this clone: The sample contains more than one DNA sequence encoding this CDR3. The chain is built from TRBV5-1 and TRBJ2-2; 7 nucleotides agree with TRBD1. Per germline, CDR1 SGHRS and CDR2 YFSETQ. This CDR3 contains 15 residues. V trimming: 0 bases; J trimming: 4 bases; junction bases outside the gene matches: 3. DNA for the CDR3: TGCGCCAGCAGCTTGGTTGCAGGGGGCACCGGGGAGCTGTTTTTT. It encodes CASSLVAGGTGELFF.

This rearrangement joins TRBV7-8 to TRBJ1-5; perhaps TRBD1 as D (5 bases). This CDR3 comprises 14 residues. Trimming pared 5 bases from V and 2 bases from J, leaving 10 bases between. CDR1 and CDR2 from the germline V gene are SGHVS and FQNEAQ. The CDR3 is CASSTTGGNQPQHF. The CDR3 bases are TGTGCCAGCAGCACCACAGGAGGCAATCAGCCCCAGCATTTT.

J is TRBJ1-3 and V is TRBV10-3; D unclear. Germline V gene sequence: CDR1 ENHRY, CDR2 SYGVKD. The CDR3 runs 13 residues. V gave up 6 bases and J gave up 10 bases, with 16 bases separating them. The CDR3 is CAISTDGFITIYF. The CDR3 DNA reads as TGTGCCATCAGCACTGACGGGTTTATAACCATATATTTT.

This chain links TRBV7-9 with TRBJ2-5; no clear D. This CDR3 spans 13 amino acids. Germline V CDR1 and CDR2: SEHNR, FQNEAQ (reference sequence). The V end lost 2 bases, the J end lost 4 bases, and 8 bases lay between the germline ends. The CDR3 region has the DNA TGTGCCAGCAGCTTAAACAGCCCAGAGACCCAGTACTTC. Translating it yields CASSLNSPETQYF. The whole variable domain, filled in from reference TRBV7-9 and TRBJ2-5, reads DTGVSQNPRHKITKRGQNVTFRCDPISEHNRLYWYRQTLGQGPEFLTYFQNEAQLEKSRLLSDRFSAERPKGSFSTLEIQRTEQGDSAMYLCASSLNSPETQYFGPGTRLLVL.

The CDR3 region has the DNA TGTGCCAGCAGCTTGGGCAGGGCCGCCTACGAGCAGTACTTC. As protein: CASSLGRAAYEQYF. The gene calls are TRBV11-2 and TRBJ2-7; D is possibly TRBD1 (5 bases). V dropped 3 bases and J dropped 2 bases, with 11 bases sitting between them. CDR3 length equals 14 residues. Germline V gives CDR1 SGHAT, CDR2 FQNNGV.

CDR3 sequence reads: CASSGGFLNEQFF. The CDR3, as DNA: TGTGCCAGTTCGGGGGGTTTTTTGAATGAGCAGTTCTTC. The chain links TRBV7-9 to TRBJ2-1, with TRBD2 matching over 7 bases. The germline gives CDR1 SEHNR, CDR2 FQNEAQ (reference sequence). Unmatched junction bases numbered 9, after V lost 9 bases and J lost 7 bases. The length of the CDR3 is 13 residues.

This clone was counted once. The chain combines TRBV4-2 with TRBJ1-4; possibly TRBD1 for D (6 bases). The CDR3 consists of 17 residues. V lost 0 bases to trimming and J lost 8 bases, with 19 bases between them. The germline CDR1 and CDR2 sequences are LGHNA and YNFKEQ. The CDR3 coding sequence is TGTGCCAGCAGCCAAGATGGGGAAGGGGGGCCATGGGAAAAACTGTTTTTT. This encodes CASSQDGEGGPWEKLFF.

V usage is TRBV6-5 and J usage is TRBJ1-1; D remains unclear. Trimming took off 7 bases at V and 0 bases at J, with 12 bases between the two ends. Germline V gene lookup returns CDR1 MNHEY and CDR2 SVGAGI. The CDR3 contains 14 residues. Here the CDR3 DNA reads TGTGCCAGCAAAAAATCCAACATGAACACTGAAGCTTTCTTT. This sequence encodes CASKKSNMNTEAFF.

The V gene is TRBV11-3, the J gene TRBJ2-3; 14 bases line up with TRBD2. The CDR3 runs to 17 residues. Germline assignment: CDR1 SGHNT and CDR2 YENEEA. J was trimmed by 6 bases and V by 4 bases; bases with no gene match: 9. In DNA, the CDR3 is TGTGCCAGCAGCTCCGGGACTAGCGGGAGATTCGGGGATACGCAGTATTTT. Translation: CASSSGTSGRFGDTQYF.

This chain joins TRBV5-1 and TRBJ2-6; D gene ambiguous. The germline V and J ends were trimmed by 0 bases and 0 bases, with 4 bases remaining between them. The CDR3 runs to 15 residues. Germline lookup yields CDR1 SGHRS and CDR2 YFSETQ. The DNA of the CDR3 is TGCGCCAGCAGCTTGGTGCCCTCTGGGGCCAACGTCCTGACTTTC. Its protein product is CASSLVPSGANVLTF. The full variable domain, with the rest looked up from reference TRBV5-1 and TRBJ2-6, is KAGVTQTPRYLIKTRGQQVTLSCSPISGHRSVSWYQQTPGQGLQFLFEYFSETQRNKGNFPGRFSGRQFSNSRSEMNVSTLELGDSALYLCASSLVPSGANVLTFGAGSRLTVL.

About this clone: Other DNA sequences within the sample encode an identical CDR3. The chain uses TRBV10-3 and TRBJ2-3; TRBD2 agrees at 12 bases. V was clipped by 3 bases and J by 5 bases; unmatched bases: 3. Germline-derived CDR1 and CDR2 are ENHRY and SYGVKD. The CDR3 runs to 15 residues. CDR3 residues: CAISDGLAGIDTQYF. The CDR3 nucleotides are TGTGCCATCAGTGACGGACTAGCGGGAATAGATACGCAGTATTTT.

CDR3 DNA: TGCGCCAGCAGCTTGGGGGGGCTCGTTACGGAGACCCAGTACTTC. Amino acids: CASSLGGLVTETQYF. This sequence joins TRBV5-1 and TRBJ2-5, with a tentative D call TRBD1 (6 bases). The germline V and J ends were trimmed by 0 bases and 5 bases, with 14 bases remaining between them. The length of the CDR3 is 15 residues. Per germline, CDR1 SGHRS and CDR2 YFSETQ.

The CDR3: CAISEQGVRTDTQYF. As DNA, the CDR3 is TGTGCCATCAGTGAGCAGGGGGTAAGGACAGATACGCAGTATTTT. The chain couples TRBV10-3 to TRBJ2-3, with TRBD1 identical over 7 bases. Per the germline V gene, CDR1 is ENHRY and CDR2 is SYGVKD. J was trimmed by 3 bases and V by 2 bases; bases with no gene match: 5. CDR3 size: 15 residues.

This chain links TRBV19 with TRBJ1-5, with 7 bases matching TRBD1. After removal of 4 bases from V and 4 bases from J, the junction contained 13 bases not matched to a gene. Germline V CDR1 and CDR2: LNHDA, SQIVND (reference sequence). The CDR3 length is 17 residues. The CDR3 DNA reads TGTGCCAGTAGTACCCCATCCGACAGGGAGGGGAATCAGCCCCAGCATTTT. It yields the protein CASSTPSDREGNQPQHF.

The genes are TRBV5-1 and TRBJ2-5; 9 bases are shared with TRBD2. The germline V gene has CDR1 SGHRS and CDR2 YFSETQ. The V and J ends lost 0 bases and 5 bases, in that order; junction bases with no gene match: 2. The CDR3 covers 14 residues. The CDR3 protein is CASSLATSGETQYF. CDR3 DNA sequence: TGCGCCAGCAGCTTGGCAACTAGCGGGGAGACCCAGTACTTC.